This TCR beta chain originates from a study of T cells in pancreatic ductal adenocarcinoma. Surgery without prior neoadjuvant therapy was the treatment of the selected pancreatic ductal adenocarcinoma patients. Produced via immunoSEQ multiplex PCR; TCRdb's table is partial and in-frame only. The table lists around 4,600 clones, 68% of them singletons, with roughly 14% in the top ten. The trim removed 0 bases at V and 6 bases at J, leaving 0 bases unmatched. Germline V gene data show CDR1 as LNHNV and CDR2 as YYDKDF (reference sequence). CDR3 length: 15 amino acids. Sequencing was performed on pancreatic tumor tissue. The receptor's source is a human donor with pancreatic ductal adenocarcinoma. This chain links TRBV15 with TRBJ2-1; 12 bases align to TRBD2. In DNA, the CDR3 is TGTGCCACCAGCAGAGAACTAGCGGGGGGCAATGAGCAGTTCTTC. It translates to CATSRELAGGNEQFF.